This TCR beta chain was sequenced during a study of cytomegalovirus exposure and HLA in healthy donors. Points from the study as a whole: Links to common viral pathogens appeared, in a later analysis, for several of the most significant clusters. Cytomegalovirus association was listed for approximately 160 TCR beta chains.

For this clone: The antigen is not known.

Primers for the PCR totalled 60 Vbeta and 13 Jbeta. The method was immunoSEQ multiplex PCR; TCRdb's version includes in-frame clones alone and lacks a portion of them. Of 100,000 to 150,000 clones in the sample, roughly 71% were seen once. Sequenced sample: PBMCs. The clonotype comes from a woman in her fifties or sixties in good health and CMV-seropositive.

The CDR3 here is CASSTMGRLNTEAFF. CDR3 in DNA: TGTGCCAGTAGTACCATGGGCAGGTTGAACACTGAAGCTTTCTTT. The chain couples TRBV19 to TRBJ1-1; unclear D gene. The germline V gene encodes CDR1 LNHDA and CDR2 SQIVND (reference sequence). The germline V and J ends were trimmed by 4 bases and 0 bases, with 12 bases remaining between them. There are 15 residues in the CDR3.